Included here is one T cell receptor (beta chain) sequence, with context. The data stem from a study of blood T cell repertoires in COVID-19. Sequencing was performed with immunoSEQ multiplex PCR; in TCRdb, only in-frame clones are kept and a portion is missing. Of roughly 280,000 clones listed, 87% are singletons. The germline V and J ends were trimmed by 3 bases and 3 bases, with 11 bases remaining between them. Germline V gives CDR1 DFQATT, CDR2 SNEGSKA (reference sequence). The CDR3 is made up of 13 amino acids. The chain uses TRBV20-1 and TRBJ1-2, with TRBD1 as a possible D gene (6 bases). The source is a woman between 45 and 65 years old who had recovered from COVID-19. Material for sequencing was peripheral blood. The CDR3 is CSASNQGHYGYTF. The CDR3 region has the DNA TGCAGTGCTAGTAACCAGGGGCACTATGGCTACACCTTC.